A single sample is the source of the 12 T cell receptor beta chains below, sequenced in a study of shared clonotypes between healthy human individuals (TCRdb year 2020). Libraries were prepared through the immunoSEQ multiplex PCR assay. TCRdb holds this immuneACCESS table with in-frame rearrangements only. Some clones are missing; in checked studies, unresolved V genes explain under half, and the rest has no known cause. This sample comprises hundreds of thousands of clones, around 77% of them detected only once. The ten largest account for around 11% of the sample. The sample comprised PBMCs. These receptors all stem from a woman aged 40 to 50 in good health. Some clones in this sample may be carry-over from other donors' samples.

The DNA for the CDR3 is TGTGCCACCAGCAGGCCACAGGGGAACCAAGAGACCCAGTACTTC. This encodes CATSRPQGNQETQYF. The chain recombines TRBV15 with TRBJ2-5; 7 positions match TRBD1. The germline V gene encodes CDR1 LNHNV and CDR2 YYDKDF (reference sequence). The CDR3 runs 15 residues. With V trimmed by 3 bases and J by 0 bases, 4 bases remained unmatched.

This chain joins TRBV30 and TRBJ2-6; TRBD1 matches at 12 bases. Germline V lookup: CDR1 GTSNPN, CDR2 SVGIG (reference sequence). After removal of 2 bases from V and 4 bases from J, the junction contained 6 bases not matched to a gene. This CDR3 region has 17 residues. The CDR3 DNA reads TGTGCCTGGAGTCGGGGGACAGGGGGCGGCGGGGCCAACGTCCTGACTTTC. Protein: CAWSRGTGGGGANVLTF.

The chain combines TRBV5-1 with TRBJ2-5, with D perhaps TRBD2 (5 bases). Trimming took 5 bases from V and 3 from J, leaving 8 bases between them. Germline assignment: CDR1 SGHRS and CDR2 YFSETQ. There are 12 residues in the CDR3. DNA for the CDR3: TGCGCCAGCAGGGACGGGGAAGAGACCCAGTACTTC. Amino acid sequence: CASRDGEETQYF.

V and J are TRBV5-1 and TRBJ2-3, with 9 bases lining up with TRBD2. V lost 4 bases to trimming and J lost 5 bases; unmatched junction nucleotides: 8. Germline CDR1 and CDR2: SGHRS and YFSETQ. This CDR3 has 15 amino acids. In DNA, the CDR3 is TGCGCCAGCAGCCCACCGGGACTAGCAGGAGATACGCAGTATTTT. Its protein product is CASSPPGLAGDTQYF.

Written as DNA, the CDR3 is TGTGCCAGCAGCTTACAGGGAAGTGACAATGAGCAGTTCTTC. Translated, it gives CASSLQGSDNEQFF. This chain joins TRBV7-9 and TRBJ2-1, with a weak D call TRBD1 (5 bases). Trimming took off 2 bases at V and 5 bases at J, with 10 bases between the two ends. CDR1 is SEHNR, CDR2 FQNEAQ, per germline (reference sequence). CDR3 length: 14 amino acids.

The V and J genes are TRBV7-2 and TRBJ2-2; TRBD2 matches 8 bases. The CDR3 is 15 amino acids. In germline, CDR1 is SGHTA, CDR2 FQGNSA. Trimming cost V 3 bases and J 5 bases; bases outside gene matches: 5. CDR3 in DNA: TGTGCCAGCAGCTTGACGAGCGGGAGTACCGGGGAGCTGTTTTTT. It is translated as CASSLTSGSTGELFF.

The rearrangement links TRBV30 to TRBJ2-7, with 8 bases that match TRBD2. In germline, CDR1 is GTSNPN, CDR2 SVGIG (reference sequence). J lost 4 bases, V lost 0 bases, and 14 bases had no gene match. The CDR3 is 17 residues long. As DNA, the CDR3 is TGTGCCTGGAGTGTAAGGTTCTCCCAGCGGGAGTCGTACGAGCAGTACTTC. Translation gives CAWSVRFSQRESYEQYF.

The chain carries TRBV19 and TRBJ1-4; TRBD1 matches at 11 bases. CDR1 and CDR2 from the germline V gene are LNHDA and SQIVND (reference sequence). CDR3 length: 16 residues. V lost 4 bases, J lost 8 bases, and 9 bases stayed unmatched. As DNA, the CDR3 is TGTGCCAGTAGTACCCGGGACAGGGGGATTGGCGAAAAACTGTTTTTT. Amino acids: CASSTRDRGIGEKLFF.

The chain couples TRBV4-1 to TRBJ1-4, with D tentatively TRBD1 (5 bases). The CDR3 is 15 amino acids. Looked up from germline, CDR1 is MGHRA and CDR2 is YSYEKL. Trimming pared 6 bases from V and 0 bases from J, leaving 11 bases between. CDR3 nucleotide sequence: TGCGCCAGCAGGCGCCAGGGTGCAACTAATGAAAAACTGTTTTTT. This gives the protein CASRRQGATNEKLFF.

The DNA of the CDR3 is TGTGCCAGCAGAAACAGTTACGAGCAGTACTTC. This translates into CASRNSYEQYF. The chain links TRBV6-1 to TRBJ2-7; no firm D call. CDR1 is MNHNS, CDR2 SASEGT, per germline. The CDR3 covers 11 residues. Trimming stripped 6 bases from V and 4 bases from J, with 7 bases between.

The CDR3 sequence: CASSFRDTKRGDTQYF. The CDR3 DNA is TGCGCCAGCAGCTTCCGGGACACCAAACGGGGGGATACGCAGTATTTT. V usage is TRBV5-1 and J usage is TRBJ2-3; D may match TRBD1 or TRBD2 (6 bases each). Looked up from germline, CDR1 is SGHRS and CDR2 is YFSETQ. V dropped 2 bases and J dropped 6 bases, with 19 bases sitting between them. The CDR3 is 16 amino acids.

Remarks on this clone: Additional DNA sequences in this sample encode the identical CDR3. The rearrangement uses TRBV27 and TRBJ2-7; D is ambiguous. Germline values: CDR1 MNHEY, CDR2 SMNVEV (reference sequence). There are 13 residues in the CDR3. Between the trimmed V and J ends, which lost 2 bases and 3 bases, there was a span of 8 bases. The chain's CDR3 is CASSLVGGYEQYF. The DNA of the CDR3 is TGTGCCAGCAGTTTAGTAGGCGGCTACGAGCAGTACTTC.